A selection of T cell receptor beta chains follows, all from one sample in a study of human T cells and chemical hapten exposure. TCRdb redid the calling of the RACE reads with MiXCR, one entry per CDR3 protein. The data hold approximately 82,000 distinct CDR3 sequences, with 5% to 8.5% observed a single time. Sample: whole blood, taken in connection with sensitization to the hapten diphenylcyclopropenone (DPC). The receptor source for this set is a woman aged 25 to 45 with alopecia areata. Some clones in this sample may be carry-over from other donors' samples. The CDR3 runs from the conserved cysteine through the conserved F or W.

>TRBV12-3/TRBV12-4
CASSFEGAYGYTF
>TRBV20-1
CSALAPERGTGELFF
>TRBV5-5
CASSLVGQLGNQPQHF
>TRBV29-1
CSVADRGDPGELFF
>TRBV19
CASSIPLNGAGELFF
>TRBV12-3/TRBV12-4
CASSLQINQPQHF
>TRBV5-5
CASSLVARSGSYEQYF
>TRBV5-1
CASSSGGDGNTIYF
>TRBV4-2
CASSQPGGPDYNEQFF
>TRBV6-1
CASSVGIGGASDEQFF
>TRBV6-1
CASSLRLGGETQYF
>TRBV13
CASSPRQGHTDTQYF
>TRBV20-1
CSARGNQGDTEAFF
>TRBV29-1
CSAAQGSGANVLTF
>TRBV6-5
CASSYSGTGNTEAFF
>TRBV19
CASSIGFGPTTGELFF
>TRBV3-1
CASSQDGTGFQGDGYTF